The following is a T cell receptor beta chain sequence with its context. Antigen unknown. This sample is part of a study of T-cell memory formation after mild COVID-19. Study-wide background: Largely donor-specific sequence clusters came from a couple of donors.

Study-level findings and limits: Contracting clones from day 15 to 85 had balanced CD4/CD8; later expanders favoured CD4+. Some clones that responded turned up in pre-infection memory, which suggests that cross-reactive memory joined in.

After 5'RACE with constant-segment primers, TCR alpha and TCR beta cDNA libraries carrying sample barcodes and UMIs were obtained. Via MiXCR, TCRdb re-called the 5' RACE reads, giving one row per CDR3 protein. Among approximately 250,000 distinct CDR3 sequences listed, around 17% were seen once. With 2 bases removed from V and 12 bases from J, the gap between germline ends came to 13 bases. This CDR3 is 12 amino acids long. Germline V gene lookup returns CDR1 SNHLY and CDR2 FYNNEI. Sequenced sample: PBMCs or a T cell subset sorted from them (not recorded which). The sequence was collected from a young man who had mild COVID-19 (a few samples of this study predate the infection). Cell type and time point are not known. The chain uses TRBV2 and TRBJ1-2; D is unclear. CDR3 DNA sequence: TGTGCCAGCAGTGAAACCGTCGGTAAGCACACCTTC. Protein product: CASSETVGKHTF.